This T cell receptor beta chain was observed in a study of control samples from healthy donors and cancer patients. The data were produced by immunoSEQ multiplex PCR, yet TCRdb's version contains in-frame clones alone and is incomplete. This sample has 350,000 to 450,000 clones, with 75% to 95% found just once. J gave up 1 base and V 3 bases, and 2 bases lay outside the gene matches. The germline V gene encodes CDR1 LNHDA and CDR2 SQIVND (reference sequence). There are 15 residues in the CDR3. The sequence derives from a man in his forties or fifties with head and neck cancer. The sequenced sample consisted of PBMCs. The genes are TRBV19 and TRBJ2-1, with TRBD2 matching over 8 bases. The CDR3 protein is CASSIGGGSYNEQFF. CDR3 DNA sequence: TGTGCCAGTAGTATCGGGGGGGGATCCTACAATGAGCAGTTCTTC.